This is a list of T cell receptor beta chains from one sample in a study of T-cell reconstitution after alpha-beta-depleted transplantation in children. TCRdb processed the PCR reads anew with MiXCR; each CDR3 protein has one entry. The data show 350,000 to 450,000 distinct CDR3 sequences, roughly 22% seen once. The material sequenced was PBMCs from the stem cell graft donor, taken from the stem cell graft. The receptors come from a human donor who donated a stem cell graft to a child with acute myeloid leukemia. The CDR3 runs from the conserved cysteine through the conserved F or W. The D gene is left open where the match is weak. Only some rows state a clone size, as once, few, many or a class for expanded clones.

v_gene	j_gene	d_gene	abundance	CDR3nt	CDR3aa
TRBV13	TRBJ2-7	TRBD1	few	TGTGCCAGCAGCAGCAGGGGGTTATCCTACGAGCAGTACTTC	CASSSRGLSYEQYF
TRBV7-9	TRBJ2-7	-	many	TGTGCCAGTAGTCAGGAGGGCGGGGAGCAGTACTTC	CASSQEGGEQYF
TRBV20-1	TRBJ2-1	-	many	TGCAGTGCTAGATGGCAATCCAATGAGCAGTTCTTC	CSARWQSNEQFF
TRBV5-5	TRBJ2-7	TRBD2	few	TGTGCCAGCAGCTCCGGACTAGCGGATTACGAGCAGTACTTC	CASSSGLADYEQYF
TRBV10-3	TRBJ2-7	-	few	TGTGCCATCCGGGAGAGCTCCTACGAGCAGTACTTC	CAIRESSYEQYF
TRBV12-3/TRBV12-4	TRBJ2-7	-	many	TGTGCCAGCAGACCGACTGAGGGCAGCGAGCAGTACTTC	CASRPTEGSEQYF
TRBV5-1	TRBJ2-1	TRBD2	-	TGCGCCAGCGCCGTCAGTAGCGGGAGGGACAATGAGCAGTTCTTC	CASAVSSGRDNEQFF
TRBV29-1	TRBJ2-7	TRBD2	many	TGCAGCGTTGCCGAAGCGGGAGAAGGTCACGAGCAGTACTTC	CSVAEAGEGHEQYF
TRBV11-2	TRBJ1-2	TRBD1	-	TGTGCCAGCAGCATGACAGGGGCGAGGGATGGCTACACCTTC	CASSMTGARDGYTF
TRBV29-1	TRBJ2-1	TRBD1	many	TGCAGCGGTGACAGGGGAGTGGACAATGAGCAGTTCTTC	CSGDRGVDNEQFF
TRBV3-1	TRBJ2-5	TRBD2	once	TGTGCCAGCAGCCAACTAGGGGACTATCCGTACTTC	CASSQLGDYPYF
TRBV20-1	TRBJ2-5	-	many	TGCAGTGCTAGTCGCCGAGCCCAAGAGACCCAGTACTTC	CSASRRAQETQYF
TRBV12-3/TRBV12-4	TRBJ2-7	-	-	TGTGCCAGCAGTTTTTCTGGGACGACCCTTAAGTACTTC	CASSFSGTTLKYF
TRBV11-1	TRBJ2-7	TRBD2	-	TGTGCCAGCAGCTTTTCCCCAGGGTCGCTAGCGGGAGACTCCTACGAGCAGTACTTC	CASSFSPGSLAGDSYEQYF
TRBV7-9	TRBJ2-5	-	few	TGTGCCAGCAGCTTAGGCGCGGAACTAAGGGAGACCCAGTACTTC	CASSLGAELRETQYF
TRBV20-1	TRBJ2-4	TRBD1	many	TGCAGTGCTAGACTCCGACAGGGAGTAAACATTCAGTACTTC	CSARLRQGVNIQYF
TRBV24-1	TRBJ2-1	-	few	TGTGCCACCAGTGACCGGACTACGAACTCGGTGGGATACAATGAGCAGTTCTTC	CATSDRTTNSVGYNEQFF
TRBV12-3/TRBV12-4	TRBJ2-3	TRBD2	many	TGTGCCAGCAGTTTGCTCGGGACTAACACAGATACGCAGTATTTT	CASSLLGTNTDTQYF
TRBV6-2/TRBV6-3	TRBJ2-1	-	many	TGTGCCAGCAGTTACGGGAATAGCCTTTTGGATGAGCAGTTCTTC	CASSYGNSLLDEQFF
TRBV12-3/TRBV12-4	TRBJ2-2	-	-	TGTGCCAGCAGCAAAGGGGAGCTGTTTTTT	CASSKGELFF
TRBV7-6	TRBJ2-1	TRBD2	few	TGTGCCAGCAGCCGTACGGGGGGGGTAGCGGGGGAGTTCTTC	CASSRTGGVAGEFF
TRBV29-1	TRBJ2-1	TRBD2	few	TGCAGCGGGGAGACTAGCGGGAGGGCCGTTGAGCAGTTCTTC	CSGETSGRAVEQFF
TRBV9	TRBJ2-1	-	many	TGTGCCAGCAGTGTAGGGGGCTCCTACAATGAGCAGTTCTTC	CASSVGGSYNEQFF
TRBV29-1	TRBJ2-1	-	many	TGCACCACGGCCGGGGGTAAGCGGACAAACTACAATGAGCAGTTCTTC	CTTAGGKRTNYNEQFF
TRBV30	TRBJ1-4	TRBD1	-	TGTGCCGGAACTCCAGGGGGAACTATCGAAAAACTGTTTTTT	CAGTPGGTIEKLFF
TRBV12-3/TRBV12-4	TRBJ2-2	-	-	TGTGCCAGCAGTGGCCCGGGGGTCGGGGAGCTGTTTTTT	CASSGPGVGELFF
TRBV20-1	TRBJ1-3	-	few	TGCAGTGCAACCGGGACTGCGAGCTCTGGAAACACCATATATTTT	CSATGTASSGNTIYF
TRBV5-1	TRBJ2-3	TRBD2	few	TGCGCCAGCAGCGATCGAGCGGGAGGGCCAACAGATACGCAGTATTTT	CASSDRAGGPTDTQYF
TRBV29-1	TRBJ2-3	-	many	TGCAGCGTTGCGCCGGCAGGAACAGATACGCAGTATTTT	CSVAPAGTDTQYF
TRBV12-3/TRBV12-4	TRBJ2-7	-	few	TGTGCCAGCAGTTTAGGATCAAATAGCGTATCCTACGAGCAGTACTTC	CASSLGSNSVSYEQYF
TRBV20-1	TRBJ1-2	TRBD1	-	TGCAGTGCCGGGGCGGGACAGCAACGGAATGGCTACACCTTC	CSAGAGQQRNGYTF
TRBV18	TRBJ2-2	TRBD2	-	TGTGCCAGCTCGACGCGGGAGGGCCTCGACACCGGGGAGCTGTTTTTT	CASSTREGLDTGELFF
TRBV29-1	TRBJ2-1	TRBD2	many	TGCAGCGTTGAAGATCGGGTAGCGGGCCATGAGCAGTTCTTC	CSVEDRVAGHEQFF